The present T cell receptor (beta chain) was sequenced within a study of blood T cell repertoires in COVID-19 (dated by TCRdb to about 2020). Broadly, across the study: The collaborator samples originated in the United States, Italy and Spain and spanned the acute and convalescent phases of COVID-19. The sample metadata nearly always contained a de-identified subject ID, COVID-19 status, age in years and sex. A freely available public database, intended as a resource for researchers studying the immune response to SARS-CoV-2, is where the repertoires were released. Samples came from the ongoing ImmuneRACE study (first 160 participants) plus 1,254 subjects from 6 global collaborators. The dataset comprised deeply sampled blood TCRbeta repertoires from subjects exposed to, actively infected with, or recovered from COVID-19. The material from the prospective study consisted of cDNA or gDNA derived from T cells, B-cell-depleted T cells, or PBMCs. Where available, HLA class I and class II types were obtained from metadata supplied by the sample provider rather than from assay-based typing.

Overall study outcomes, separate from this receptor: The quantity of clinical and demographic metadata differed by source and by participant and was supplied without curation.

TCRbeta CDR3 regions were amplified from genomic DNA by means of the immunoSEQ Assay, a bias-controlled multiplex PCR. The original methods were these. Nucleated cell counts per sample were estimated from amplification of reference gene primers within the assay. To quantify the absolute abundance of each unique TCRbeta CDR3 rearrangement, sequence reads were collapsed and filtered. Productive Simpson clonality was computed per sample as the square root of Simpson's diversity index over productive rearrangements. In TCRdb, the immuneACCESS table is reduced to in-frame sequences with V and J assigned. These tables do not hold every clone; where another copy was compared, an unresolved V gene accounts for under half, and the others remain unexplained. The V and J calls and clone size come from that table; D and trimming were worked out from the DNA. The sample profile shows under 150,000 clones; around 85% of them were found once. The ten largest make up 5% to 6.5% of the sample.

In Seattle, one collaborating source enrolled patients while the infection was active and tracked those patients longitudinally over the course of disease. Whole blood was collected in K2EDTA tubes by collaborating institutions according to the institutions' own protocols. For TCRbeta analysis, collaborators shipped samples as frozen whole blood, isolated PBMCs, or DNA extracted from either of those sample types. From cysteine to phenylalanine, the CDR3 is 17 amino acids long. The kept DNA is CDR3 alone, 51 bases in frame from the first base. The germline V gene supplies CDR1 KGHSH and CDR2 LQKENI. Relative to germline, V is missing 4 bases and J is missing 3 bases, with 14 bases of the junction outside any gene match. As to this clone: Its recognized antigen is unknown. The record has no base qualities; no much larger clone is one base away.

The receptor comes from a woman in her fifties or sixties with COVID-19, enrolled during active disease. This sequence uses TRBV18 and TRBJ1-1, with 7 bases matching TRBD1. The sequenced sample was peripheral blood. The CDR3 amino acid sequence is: CASSRNSQGVTDTEAFF. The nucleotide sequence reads TGTGCCAGCTCACGAAATTCTCAGGGGGTGACAGACACTGAAGCTTTCTTT.